A single sample is the source of the 5 T cell receptor beta chains below, sequenced in a study of blood T cell repertoires in COVID-19. Measured with immunoSEQ multiplex PCR; TCRdb has only the in-frame clones, and not every one. The table shows approximately 200,000 clones, with roughly 85% occurring only once. The material sequenced was peripheral blood. These receptors all stem from a human donor with active or convalescent COVID-19. The donor label of this sample is uncertain.

This clone was seen a handful of times. The chain combines TRBV4-1 with TRBJ1-6, with D perhaps matching TRBD1 (5 bases). The ends were cut back, 0 bases at V and 10 bases at J, with 10 bases in the middle. Looked up from germline, CDR1 is MGHRA and CDR2 is YSYEKL. The CDR3 has 14 residues. This chain's CDR3 is CASSQDRWGSPLHF. The CDR3 bases are TGCGCCAGCAGCCAAGATCGATGGGGCTCACCCCTCCACTTT.

The gene calls are TRBV15 and TRBJ2-6, with TRBD1 matching 12 bases. The junction had 4 bases not matched to a gene; V was cut back by 3 bases and J by 4 bases. The CDR3 consists of 17 residues. The germline gives CDR1 LNHNV, CDR2 YYDKDF (reference sequence). CDR3 region: CATSRGQGALGANVLTF. Written as DNA, the CDR3 is TGTGCCACCAGCAGGGGACAGGGGGCGCTCGGGGCCAACGTCCTGACTTTC.

The chain couples TRBV3-1 (or the pseudogene TRBV3-2) to TRBJ1-3; weak D call: TRBD1 (6 bases). This CDR3 region has 15 residues. V lost 6 bases and J lost 1, with 13 bases in between. Germline-derived CDR1 and CDR2 are LGHDT and YNNKEL (reference sequence). The CDR3 loop is CASRGRGFSGNTIYF. For the CDR3, the DNA is TGTGCCAGCAGGGGAAGGGGGTTTTCTGGAAACACCATATATTTT.

V and J are TRBV7-3 and TRBJ2-1; D is undetermined. This CDR3 has 14 amino acids. The germline V and J ends were trimmed by 5 bases and 1 base, with 9 bases remaining between them. CDR1 SGHTA and CDR2 FQGTGA come from the germline V gene. The CDR3: CASSVSSSYNEQFF. In nucleotides, the CDR3 is TGTGCCAGCAGCGTATCTAGTTCCTACAATGAGCAGTTCTTC.

To note about this clone: At one end the junction does not follow the germline gene, possibly because of a read error. J is TRBJ2-5 and V is TRBV9; TRBD2 aligns across 14 bases. The CDR3 runs 21 residues. Germline CDR1 and CDR2: SGDLS and YYNGEE. The CDR3 reads CARRPRGGTSGGLVGKETQYF. CDR3 DNA: TGCGCCCGCCGCCCACGAGGGGGGACTAGCGGGGGATTGGTGGGTAAAGAGACCCAGTACTTC.